A selection of T cell receptor beta chains follows, all from one sample in a study of T cell responses to AZD1222 COVID-19 vaccine. Using immunoSEQ multiplex PCR, the repertoire was profiled, and TCRdb retains in-frame clones only, with some absent. In the table there are some 110,000 clones, roughly 82% of which are singletons. The sequencing used peripheral blood, collected on day 0 of AZD1222 vaccination. These receptors originate from an adult in good health. The CDR3 runs from the conserved cysteine through the conserved F or W. A D gene is named only where the DNA matches it firmly. Rows give clone size only sometimes, using once, few, many, or a class for an expanded clone.

J: TRBJ2-7; V: TRBV4-1; D: NA; size: NA; DNA: TGCGCCAGCAGCCTCTCAAGGGATAGGGGCTACGAGCAGTACTTC; CDR3: CASSLSRDRGYEQYF
J: TRBJ1-1; V: TRBV3-1/TRBV3-2; D: NA; size: NA; DNA: TGTGCCAGCAGCCAAGGTAGCGGCACTGAAGCTTTCTTT; CDR3: CASSQGSGTEAFF
J: TRBJ1-2; V: TRBV19; D: NA; size: once; DNA: TGTGCCAGTAGGGCTCCGGGCAGGGGCCGCTGGGGCTACACCTTC; CDR3: CASRAPGRGRWGYTF
J: TRBJ1-1; V: TRBV5-1; D: NA; size: NA; DNA: TGCGCCAGCAGCTTAACAGGCCCCTTGAACACTGAAGCTTTCTTT; CDR3: CASSLTGPLNTEAFF
J: TRBJ2-5; V: TRBV2; D: NA; size: NA; DNA: TGTGCCAGCAGTGAATGGGCAGGGGACCTTAAAGAGACCCAGTACTTC; CDR3: CASSEWAGDLKETQYF
J: TRBJ1-4; V: TRBV9; D: NA; size: NA; DNA: TGTGCCAGCAGCACTCTGGGGGACGTGGGTGAAAAACTGTTTTTT; CDR3: CASSTLGDVGEKLFF
J: TRBJ2-1; V: TRBV5-1; D: NA; size: NA; DNA: TGCGCCAGCAGCTTGGGGGCTAGGAATGAGCAGTTCTTC; CDR3: CASSLGARNEQFF
J: TRBJ1-6; V: TRBV5-1; D: NA; size: NA; DNA: TGCGCCAGCAGCGAGGGGAATGGGGGTTCACCCCTCCACTTT; CDR3: CASSEGNGGSPLHF
J: TRBJ1-1; V: TRBV30; D: NA; size: NA; DNA: TGTGCCTGGTTACCCATGAACACTGAAGCTTTCTTT; CDR3: CAWLPMNTEAFF
J: TRBJ1-5; V: TRBV7-2; D: TRBD1; size: once; DNA: TGTGCCAGCAGCGCAATGGACAGGGCCTATCAGCCCCAGCATTTT; CDR3: CASSAMDRAYQPQHF
J: TRBJ2-2; V: TRBV5-4; D: TRBD1; size: NA; DNA: TGTGCCAGCAGGCGGGACAGGGGGCCTGGGGAGCTGTTTTTT; CDR3: CASRRDRGPGELFF
J: TRBJ1-1; V: TRBV19; D: NA; size: NA; DNA: TGTGCCAGTAGTCCGGGATCTTTGAACACTGAAGCTTTCTTT; CDR3: CASSPGSLNTEAFF
J: TRBJ2-5; V: TRBV5-4; D: NA; size: NA; DNA: TGTGCCAGCAGCGTCACCGGGACCTCTGATATTCAGTACTTC; CDR3: CASSVTGTSDIQYF
J: TRBJ1-4; V: TRBV5-4; D: TRBD1; size: few; DNA: TGTGCCAGCCGTAGGACAGGGTCTAATGAAAAACTGTTTTTT; CDR3: CASRRTGSNEKLFF
J: TRBJ1-1; V: TRBV4-3; D: NA; size: NA; DNA: TGCGCCAGCAGCCGGGCTCCCAACACTGAAGCTTTCTTT; CDR3: CASSRAPNTEAFF
J: TRBJ2-2; V: TRBV5-6; D: TRBD2; size: NA; DNA: TGTGCCAGCAGCTCACCGGGACTAGCGGGGGGATCGCCCGGGGAGCTGTTTTTT; CDR3: CASSSPGLAGGSPGELFF
J: TRBJ1-1; V: TRBV12-3/TRBV12-4; D: NA; size: NA; DNA: TGTGCCAGCAGGTTGGGGCCAGGGTCAACTTTCTTT; CDR3: CASRLGPGSTFF
J: TRBJ2-7; V: TRBV19; D: NA; size: NA; DNA: TGTGCCAGTGCGGACAGAAACTCCTACGAGCAGTACTTC; CDR3: CASADRNSYEQYF
J: TRBJ2-3; V: TRBV6-4; D: NA; size: NA; DNA: TGTGCCAGCAGTGACGACCAGACAGGCGGCACAGATACGCAGTATTTT; CDR3: CASSDDQTGGTDTQYF
J: TRBJ2-7; V: TRBV5-1; D: NA; size: NA; DNA: TGCGCCAGCAGTGAGGTAGGGACAAGGTCCTACGAGCAGTACTTC; CDR3: CASSEVGTRSYEQYF
J: TRBJ2-5; V: TRBV7-9; D: TRBD2; size: NA; DNA: TGTGCCAGCAGCCCTCGGACTAGCGTCATGGGAGAGACCCAGTACTTC; CDR3: CASSPRTSVMGETQYF
J: TRBJ1-1; V: TRBV2; D: NA; size: once; DNA: TGTGCCAGCGGGGGCAGCCTCAACACTGAAGCTTTCTTT; CDR3: CASGGSLNTEAFF
J: TRBJ1-5; V: TRBV27; D: TRBD1; size: NA; DNA: TGTGCCAGCAGGGCAGGGGGTAGCAATCAGCCCCAGCATTTT; CDR3: CASRAGGSNQPQHF
J: TRBJ2-1; V: TRBV3-1/TRBV3-2; D: TRBD2; size: NA; DNA: TGTGCCAGCAGCCGGCTAGCGGGGGGTTCCTACAATGAGCAGTTCTTC; CDR3: CASSRLAGGSYNEQFF
J: TRBJ1-1; V: TRBV10-3; D: TRBD1; size: few; DNA: TGTGCCATCAGGGACAGGGGGACGAACACTGAAGCTTTCTTT; CDR3: CAIRDRGTNTEAFF
J: TRBJ2-2; V: TRBV15; D: NA; size: NA; DNA: TGTGCCACCAGCAGGGCAGTAGGGGCGACGAACACCGGGGAGCTGTTTTTT; CDR3: CATSRAVGATNTGELFF
J: TRBJ2-3; V: TRBV7-2; D: TRBD2; size: few; DNA: TGTGCCAGCAGCTTACGGGCTAGCGGGGGGGGACTGACGCAGTATTTT; CDR3: CASSLRASGGGLTQYF
J: TRBJ1-5; V: TRBV6-5; D: TRBD1; size: NA; DNA: TGTGCCACCCGTCAAGGGGGCGCAAGCAATCAGCCCCAGCATTTT; CDR3: CATRQGGASNQPQHF